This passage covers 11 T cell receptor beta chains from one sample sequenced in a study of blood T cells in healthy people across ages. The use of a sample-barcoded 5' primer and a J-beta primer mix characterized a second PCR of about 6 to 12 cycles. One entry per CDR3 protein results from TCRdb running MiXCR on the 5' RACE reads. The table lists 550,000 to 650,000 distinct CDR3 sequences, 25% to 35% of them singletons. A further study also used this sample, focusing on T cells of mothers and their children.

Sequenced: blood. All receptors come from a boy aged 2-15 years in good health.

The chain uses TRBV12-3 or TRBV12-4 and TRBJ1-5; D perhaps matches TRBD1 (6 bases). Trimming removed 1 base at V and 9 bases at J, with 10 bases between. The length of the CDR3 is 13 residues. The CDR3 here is CASSLDRDAPQHF. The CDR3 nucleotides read TGTGCCAGCAGTTTAGACAGGGACGCGCCCCAGCATTTT.

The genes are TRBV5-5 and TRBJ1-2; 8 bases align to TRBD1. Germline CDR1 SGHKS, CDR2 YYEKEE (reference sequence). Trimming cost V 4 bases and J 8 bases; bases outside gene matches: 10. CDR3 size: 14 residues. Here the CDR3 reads CASSPGQDLWGYTF. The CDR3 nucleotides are TGTGCCAGCAGCCCGGGACAGGACCTATGGGGCTACACCTTC.

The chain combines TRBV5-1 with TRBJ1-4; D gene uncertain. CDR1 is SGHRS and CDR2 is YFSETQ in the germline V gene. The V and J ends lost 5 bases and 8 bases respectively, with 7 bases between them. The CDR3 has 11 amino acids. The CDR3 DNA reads TGCGCCAGCAGGGTGGGGGAAAAACTGTTTTTT. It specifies CASRVGEKLFF.

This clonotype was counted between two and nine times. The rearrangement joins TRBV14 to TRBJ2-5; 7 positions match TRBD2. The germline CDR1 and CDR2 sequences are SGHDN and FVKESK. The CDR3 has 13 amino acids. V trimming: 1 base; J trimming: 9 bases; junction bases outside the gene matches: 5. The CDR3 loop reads CASSQAGGPSQYF. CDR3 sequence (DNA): TGTGCCAGCAGCCAAGCGGGAGGCCCTTCCCAGTACTTC.

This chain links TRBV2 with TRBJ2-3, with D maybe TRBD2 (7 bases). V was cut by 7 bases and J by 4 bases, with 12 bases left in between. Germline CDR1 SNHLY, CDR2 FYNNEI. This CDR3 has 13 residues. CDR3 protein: CASKGGGPDTQYF. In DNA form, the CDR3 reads TGTGCCAGCAAAGGGGGGGGGCCAGATACGCAGTATTTT.

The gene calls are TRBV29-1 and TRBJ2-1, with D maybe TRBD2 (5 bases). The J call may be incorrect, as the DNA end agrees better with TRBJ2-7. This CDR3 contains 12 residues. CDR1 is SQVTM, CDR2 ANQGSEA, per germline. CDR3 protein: CSVGRGTYEQYF. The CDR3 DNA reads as TGCAGCGTTGGACGAGGGACCTACGAGCAGTACTTC.

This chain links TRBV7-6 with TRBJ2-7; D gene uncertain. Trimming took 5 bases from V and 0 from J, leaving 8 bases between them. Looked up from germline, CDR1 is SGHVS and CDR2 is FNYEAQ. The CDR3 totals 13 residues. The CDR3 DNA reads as TGTGCCAGCAGCCCCCCTGACTCCTACGAGCAGTACTTC. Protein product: CASSPPDSYEQYF.

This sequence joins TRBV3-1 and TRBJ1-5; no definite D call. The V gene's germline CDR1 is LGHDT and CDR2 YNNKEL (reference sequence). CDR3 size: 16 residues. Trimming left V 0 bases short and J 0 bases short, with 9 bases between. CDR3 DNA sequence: TGTGCCAGCAGCCAAGAGGAAAGTTATAGCAATCAGCCCCAGCATTTT. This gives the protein CASSQEESYSNQPQHF.

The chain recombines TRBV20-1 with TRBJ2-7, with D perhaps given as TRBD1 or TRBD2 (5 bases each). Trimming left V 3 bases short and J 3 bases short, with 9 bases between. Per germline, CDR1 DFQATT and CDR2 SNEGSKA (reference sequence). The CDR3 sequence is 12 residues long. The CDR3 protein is CSARRDGYEQYF. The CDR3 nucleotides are TGCAGTGCTAGGAGGGACGGCTACGAGCAGTACTTC.

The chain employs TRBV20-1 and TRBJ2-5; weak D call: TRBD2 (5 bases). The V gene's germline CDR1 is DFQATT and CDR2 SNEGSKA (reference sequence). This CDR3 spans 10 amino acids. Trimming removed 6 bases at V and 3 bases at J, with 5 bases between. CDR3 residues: CSAEEETQYF. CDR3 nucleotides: TGCAGTGCGGAGGAAGAGACCCAGTACTTC.

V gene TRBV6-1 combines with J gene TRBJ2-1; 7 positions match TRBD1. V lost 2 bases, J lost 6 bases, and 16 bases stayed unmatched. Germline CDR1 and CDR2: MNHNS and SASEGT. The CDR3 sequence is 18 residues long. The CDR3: CASSEPLKYVTGVNEQFF. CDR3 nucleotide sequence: TGTGCCAGCAGTGAACCCTTAAAGTATGTTACAGGGGTCAATGAGCAGTTCTTC.